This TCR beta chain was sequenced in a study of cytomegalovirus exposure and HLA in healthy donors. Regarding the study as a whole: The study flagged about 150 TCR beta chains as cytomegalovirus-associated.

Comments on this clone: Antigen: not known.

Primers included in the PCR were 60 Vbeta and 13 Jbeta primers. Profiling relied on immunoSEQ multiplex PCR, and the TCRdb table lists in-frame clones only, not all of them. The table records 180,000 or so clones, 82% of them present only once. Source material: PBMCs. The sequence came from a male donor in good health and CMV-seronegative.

CDR3: CASSLGSRNTEAFF. The CDR3 region has the DNA TGTGCCAGCAGCTTGGGCTCCAGGAACACTGAAGCTTTCTTT. This chain links TRBV5-5 with TRBJ1-1; unclear D gene. V dropped 0 bases and J dropped 1 base, with 7 bases sitting between them. Germline assignment: CDR1 SGHKS and CDR2 YYEKEE (reference sequence). This CDR3 is built from 14 residues.